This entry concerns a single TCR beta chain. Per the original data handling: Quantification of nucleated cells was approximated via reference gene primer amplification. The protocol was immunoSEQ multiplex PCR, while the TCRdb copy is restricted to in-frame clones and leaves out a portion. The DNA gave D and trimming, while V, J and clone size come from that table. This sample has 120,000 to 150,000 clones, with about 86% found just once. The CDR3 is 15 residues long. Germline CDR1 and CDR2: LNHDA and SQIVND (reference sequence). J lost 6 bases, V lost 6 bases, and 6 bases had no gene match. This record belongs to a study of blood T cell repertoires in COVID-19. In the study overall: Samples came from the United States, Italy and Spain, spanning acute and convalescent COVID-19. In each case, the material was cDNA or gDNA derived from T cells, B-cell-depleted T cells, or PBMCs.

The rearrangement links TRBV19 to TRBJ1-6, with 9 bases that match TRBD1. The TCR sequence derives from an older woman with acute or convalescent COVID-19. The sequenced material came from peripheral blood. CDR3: CASRFETGGNSPLHF. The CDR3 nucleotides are TGTGCCAGTAGATTCGAGACAGGGGGTAATTCACCCCTCCACTTT. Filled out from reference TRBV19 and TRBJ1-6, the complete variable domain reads DGGITQSPKYLFRKEGQNVTLSCEQNLNHDAMYWYRQDPGQGLRLIYYSQIVNDFQKGDIAEGYSVSREKKESFPLTVTSAQKNPTAFYLCASRFETGGNSPLHFGNGTRLTVT.